The clone carrying this TCR beta chain was seen many times. The data derive from a study of blood T cells in healthy people across ages. The CDR3 totals 12 residues. Germline CDR1 reads DFQATT; CDR2 reads SNEGSKA (reference sequence). Trimming removed 3 bases from V and 15 bases from J; junction bases left unmatched: 11. Sample-barcoded 5' priming and a J-beta primer mix drove a second PCR of roughly 6 to 12 cycles. From the 5' RACE reads, TCRdb called clonotypes with MiXCR, one entry per CDR3 protein. This table has hundreds of thousands of distinct CDR3 sequences, roughly 49% appearing once. This chain links TRBV20-1 with TRBJ2-1; 7 bases agree with TRBD2. The sequence was collected from a woman aged 55-70 years in good health. The sequenced material came from blood. Here the CDR3 DNA reads TGCAGTGCTAGTAAAATGGCGGGAGTATTGTTCTTC. This sequence encodes CSASKMAGVLFF.